The rows below give T cell receptor beta chains drawn from one sample of a study of blood T cell repertoires in COVID-19. Clones were read by immunoSEQ multiplex PCR, and TCRdb kept only the in-frame ones, dropping some. In the table there are 100,000 to 150,000 clones, about 82% of which are singletons. What was sequenced was peripheral blood. The receptors were sampled from a human donor in a cohort sampled during active COVID-19. Both conserved end residues are trimmed from each CDR3.

v_call	j_call	cdr3_aa
TRBV2	TRBJ2-6	ASSVGVTGANVLT
TRBV5-8	TRBJ2-3	ASSLAGRARDTQY
TRBV6-6	TRBJ2-7	ASRDRGREQY
TRBV12-3/TRBV12-4	TRBJ1-3	ASSFGSGNTIY
TRBV29-1	TRBJ2-2	SVEDVLAGNTGELF
TRBV27	TRBJ2-1	ASSFSGRAGSYNEQF
TRBV25-1	TRBJ2-2	ASSDRVGRSGELF
TRBV10-1	TRBJ1-1	ASSDLQGNAF
TRBV4-1	TRBJ1-2	ASSHPTVNYGYT
TRBV19	TRBJ1-5	ASSDRHLDQPQH
TRBV19	TRBJ2-7	ASSIRGGSNEQY
TRBV29-1	TRBJ2-1	SGRTSGRAGEQF
TRBV5-1	TRBJ1-3	ASSLGQGRYSGNTIY
TRBV4-3	TRBJ2-1	ASSQVPSGRAYNEQF
TRBV5-1	TRBJ2-1	ASSLGTSGSGYNEQF
TRBV7-2	TRBJ1-6	ASSYSRTVIRSSPLH
TRBV5-1	TRBJ2-7	ASSLAAGTGVAEQY
TRBV19	TRBJ2-3	ASSIPRGGSTDTQY
TRBV7-9	TRBJ2-7	ASSPAGAAEQY
TRBV18	TRBJ2-1	ASSPRTSRYNEQF
TRBV9	TRBJ2-2	ASSVARQENTGELF
TRBV11-2	TRBJ2-5	ASREEGSLETQY
TRBV28	TRBJ2-3	ASSIGLAGTFLSTDTQY
TRBV2	TRBJ2-3	ASEPTSPGGDTQY
TRBV15	TRBJ2-1	ATSRSGASYNEQF
TRBV19	TRBJ2-7	ASSIGSGTIYEQY
TRBV7-2	TRBJ2-3	ASSLERRSQY
TRBV5-1	TRBJ2-7	ASSLVAGASSYEQY
TRBV2	TRBJ2-7	ASRGGSYEQY
TRBV28	TRBJ1-1	ASSRGGGTEAF
TRBV10-3	TRBJ1-1	AISETTGHTEAF
TRBV27	TRBJ2-7	ASSPLTGSRYEQY
TRBV7-2	TRBJ2-7	ASSSNRESLYEQY
TRBV7-2	TRBJ2-1	ASSYLTGGWGEYNEQF
TRBV7-9	TRBJ1-4	ASSLVGTNEKLF
TRBV18	TRBJ1-6	ASSPLGTGESPLH
TRBV7-8	TRBJ1-1	ASSLSSDRKAF
TRBV10-3	TRBJ1-2	AISDMGTGDQGTGYT
TRBV28	TRBJ2-1	ASSLAYRTSPYNEQF
TRBV6-5	TRBJ2-1	ASNKREGRNEQF
TRBV12-5	TRBJ1-1	ASGLGGTGGTEAF